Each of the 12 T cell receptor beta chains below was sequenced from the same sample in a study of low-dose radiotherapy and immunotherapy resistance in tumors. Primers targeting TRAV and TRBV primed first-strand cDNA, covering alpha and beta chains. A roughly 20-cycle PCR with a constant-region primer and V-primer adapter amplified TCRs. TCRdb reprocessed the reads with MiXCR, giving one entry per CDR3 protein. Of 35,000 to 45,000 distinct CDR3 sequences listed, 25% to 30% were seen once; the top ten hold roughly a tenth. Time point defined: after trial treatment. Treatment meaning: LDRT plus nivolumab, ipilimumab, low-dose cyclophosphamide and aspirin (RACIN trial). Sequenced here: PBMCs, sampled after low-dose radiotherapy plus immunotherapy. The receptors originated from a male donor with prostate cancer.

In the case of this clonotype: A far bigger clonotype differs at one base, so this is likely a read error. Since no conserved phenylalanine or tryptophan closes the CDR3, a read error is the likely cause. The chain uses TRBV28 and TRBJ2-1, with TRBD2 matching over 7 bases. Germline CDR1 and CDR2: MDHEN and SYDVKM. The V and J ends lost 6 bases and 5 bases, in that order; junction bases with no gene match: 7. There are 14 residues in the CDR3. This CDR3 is CASSPGAGHNEQFL. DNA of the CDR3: TGTGCCAGCAGCCCCGGAGCGGGACACAATGAGCAGTTCTTG.

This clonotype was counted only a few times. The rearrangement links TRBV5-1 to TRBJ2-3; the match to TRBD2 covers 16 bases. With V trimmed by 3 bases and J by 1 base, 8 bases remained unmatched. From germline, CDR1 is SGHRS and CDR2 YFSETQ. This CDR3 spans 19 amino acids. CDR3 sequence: CASSSSGTSGRAGTDTQYF. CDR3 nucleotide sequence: TGCGCCAGCAGCTCATCGGGGACTAGCGGGAGGGCGGGCACAGATACGCAGTATTTT.

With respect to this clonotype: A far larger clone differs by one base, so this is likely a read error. The CDR3 sequence is CASSLGGTGGSTEALF. The CDR3, as DNA: TGTGCCAGCAGCTTAGGCGGGACAGGGGGGAGCACTGAAGCTTTATTT. The V gene is TRBV7-6, the J gene TRBJ1-1, with 11 bases fitting TRBD1. The CDR3 extends over 16 amino acids. Germline V gives CDR1 SGHVS, CDR2 FNYEAQ.

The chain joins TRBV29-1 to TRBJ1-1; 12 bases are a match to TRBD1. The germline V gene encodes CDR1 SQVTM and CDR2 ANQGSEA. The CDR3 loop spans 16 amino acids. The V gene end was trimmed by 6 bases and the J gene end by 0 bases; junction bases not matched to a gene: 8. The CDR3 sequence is CSVLGQGAWMNTEAFF. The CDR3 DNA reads TGCAGCGTACTGGGACAGGGGGCTTGGATGAACACTGAAGCTTTCTTT.

In DNA form, the CDR3 reads TGTGCCAGCAGTCGGGACAGCATGAGCAATCAGCCCCAGCATTTT. Translating gives CASSRDSMSNQPQHF. V gene TRBV2 combines with J gene TRBJ1-5, with TRBD1 matching 7 bases. Germline V gene data show CDR1 as SNHLY and CDR2 as FYNNEI. The CDR3 runs 15 residues. With 5 bases clipped from V and 1 base from J, the junction kept 5 bases outside the gene matches.

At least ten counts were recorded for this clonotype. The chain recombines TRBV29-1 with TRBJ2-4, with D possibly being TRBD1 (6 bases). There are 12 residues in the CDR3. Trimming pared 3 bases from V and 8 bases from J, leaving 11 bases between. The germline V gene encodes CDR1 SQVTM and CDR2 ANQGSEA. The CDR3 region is CSVEVGGYIQYF. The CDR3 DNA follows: TGCAGCGTTGAGGTTGGGGGCTACATTCAGTACTTC.

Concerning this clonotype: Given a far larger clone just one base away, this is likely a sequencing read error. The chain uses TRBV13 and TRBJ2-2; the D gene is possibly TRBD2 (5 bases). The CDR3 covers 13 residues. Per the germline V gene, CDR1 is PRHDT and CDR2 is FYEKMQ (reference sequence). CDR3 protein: CASRVYSTGERFF. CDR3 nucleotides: TGTGCCAGCAGGGTTTACAGCACCGGGGAGCGGTTTTTT.

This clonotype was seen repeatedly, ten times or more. CDR3 DNA: TGTGCCAGCAGCTTTCAGGGGGCCGTTGGAGAGACCCAGTACTTC. Translating it yields CASSFQGAVGETQYF. The J gene is TRBJ2-5, the V gene TRBV11-2, with 8 bases fitting TRBD1. Germline loops: CDR1 SGHAT, CDR2 FQNNGV. This CDR3 region has 15 residues. Germline trimming cut 3 bases from V and 4 bases from J; bases unmatched to any gene: 7.

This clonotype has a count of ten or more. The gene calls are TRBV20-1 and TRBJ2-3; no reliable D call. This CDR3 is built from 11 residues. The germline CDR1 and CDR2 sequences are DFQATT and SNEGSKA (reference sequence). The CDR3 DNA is TGCAGCGTTGGGTGGAGCCCACAGCAGTATTTT. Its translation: CSVGWSPQQYF.

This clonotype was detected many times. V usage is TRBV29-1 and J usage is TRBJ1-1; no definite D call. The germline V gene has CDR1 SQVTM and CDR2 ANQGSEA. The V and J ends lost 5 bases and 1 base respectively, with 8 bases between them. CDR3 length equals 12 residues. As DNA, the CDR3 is TGCAGCGTTACGCTTGCGAACACTGAAGCTTTCTTT. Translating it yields CSVTLANTEAFF.

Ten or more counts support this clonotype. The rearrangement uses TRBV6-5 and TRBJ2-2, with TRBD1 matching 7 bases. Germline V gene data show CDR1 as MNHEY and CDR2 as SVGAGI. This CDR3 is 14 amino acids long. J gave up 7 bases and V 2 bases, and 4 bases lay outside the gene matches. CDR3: CASSYRQGLGELFF. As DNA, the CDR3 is TGTGCCAGCAGTTACCGACAGGGTCTCGGGGAGCTGTTTTTT.

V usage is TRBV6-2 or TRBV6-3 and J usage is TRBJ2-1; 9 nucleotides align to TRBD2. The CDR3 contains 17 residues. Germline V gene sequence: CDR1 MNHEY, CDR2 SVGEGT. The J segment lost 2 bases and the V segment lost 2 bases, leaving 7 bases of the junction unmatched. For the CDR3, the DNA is TGTGCCAGCAGTTACGGGTCTGGCGGGAGGGCCTACAATGAGCAGTTCTTC. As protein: CASSYGSGGRAYNEQFF.